This TCR beta chain derives from a study of cytomegalovirus exposure and HLA in healthy donors (dated by TCRdb to between 2016 and 2019). Study-wide context: An earlier analysis of roughly 630 of the donors reported 250 to 350 Gb of sequence data and some 100 million unique TCR beta sequences from about 200 million T cells. A later genetic analysis used genome-wide SNP genotypes for about three fifths of the 666 donors, treating that subset as a discovery cohort. The study aimed to test whether cataloging public T cell receptors could reveal signatures of past pathogen exposure. To decide whether each TCR beta V gene segment behaved as functional or pseudogenic, an earlier analysis of nearly 600 of the donors relied on high-throughput TCR beta sequencing. Of the roughly 430 genotyped donors, around 81% fell in the genetic ancestry cluster associated with self-reported Caucasian donors. To predict cytomegalovirus infection status, the study brought together high-throughput TCR immunosequencing, statistical association of individual TCRs with disease status, and machine learning. HLA typing covered class I and class II loci at four-digit resolution. Because of strong linkage in the cohort, roughly five DR-DQ haplotypes were treated as single units for association and clustering. Typing coverage differed by locus: A, B, C, DRB1 and DQB1 were typed in roughly 620-630 donors, DQA1 in 522, DPA1 in 606, and DPB1 in just under 490. Along with the approximately 700-subject first cohort, a separate validation cohort of over 90 different subjects was used. Every repertoire in the discovery cohort had been generated on one and the same sequencing platform. Alongside the repertoire data, information on donor age, sex, ethnicity and CMV serostatus was compiled. To study patterns of TCR occurrence, a later analysis re-analyzed previously published TCR beta repertoires from under 750 donors and added high-resolution HLA genotyping. The study profiled the T cell repertoires of 550 to 700 subjects by immunosequencing and related them to cytomegalovirus serostatus. Rather than using new phenotypic data, the later analysis identified candidate immune exposures from TCR beta sequences and from how often those sequences occurred across donors. Among around 400 genotyped donors of the cohort, an average of around 220,000 unique TCR beta nucleotide sequences was sequenced per donor, of which about 18% were non-productive. An early release that covered 640 HLA-typed donors contained approximately 300 gigabases of sequencing data and tens of millions of unique TCR sequences. Points the paper makes about the study in general: A total of 150 to 200 TCR beta chains were listed by the study as associated with cytomegalovirus. In vitro tests confirmed that a few of the cytomegalovirus-associated TCR beta chains recognize cytomegalovirus antigens. Several of the top co-occurrence clusters appeared to be linked to parvovirus B19, influenza, CMV and Epstein-Barr virus, according to a later analysis. Linkage disequilibrium might explain the correlated functional status among segregating V segments, but an unknown experimental factor could not be excluded. Assigning TCR associations to individual alleles was difficult when HLA alleles, especially DR and DQ, strongly co-occurred. Some 15 rarely observed V segments, including chromosome 9 orphons, were excluded from the earlier analysis of about 610 of the donors because counts were too low. In both the original and validation cohorts, the classifier was reported to diagnose cytomegalovirus status with high specificity and sensitivity. Most TCR sequences were seen in very few donors, while some public TCRs were found in many individuals. Sequencing depth was assumed to be roughly uniform across donors in the presence/absence analyses, though that assumption may not hold. A later analysis found that most CMV-associated TCR beta chains appeared HLA-restricted, with HLA associations seemingly driven largely by CMV exposure. The sequencing pipeline was judged likely to have produced a cluster of highly shared sequence variants as a technical artifact. Compared with the roughly 710-donor mean, donors in an Asian-associated ancestry cluster had fewer N-insertions in productive TCRs, according to a later genetic analysis. HLA typing was unavailable for some donors at each locus, so association tests used only the typed subset. This cohort had only TCR beta chains sequenced, and the lack of alpha or paired-chain data limited which features could be detected. At a false discovery rate of 0.05, a later analysis linked 15,000 to 20,000 TCR beta sequences to specific HLA alleles. It was suggested by the authors that the approach could potentially be generalized to other disease states and immunological phenotypes. Immune exposure information for the cohort was limited to CMV serostatus. A further reported finding was that TCR beta sequences accurately predicted the HLA-A and HLA-B alleles for most subjects in the first cohort. In an earlier analysis of 500 to 650 of the donors, most TCR beta V segments appeared in productive rearrangements about 87% or about 30% of the time, broadly matching IMGT annotations. Some IMGT-functional V segments, including TRBV6-2 and TRBV6-3, could not be distinguished by the 87-base-pair reads and were therefore excluded. Compared with equally common non-associated chains, HLA-associated TCR beta chains in a later analysis were more clonally expanded and had lower generation probabilities. An association between a missense DCLRE1C variant and V-gene and J-gene trimming of TCR beta chains was found in a later genetic analysis and replicated in an independent cohort. In a later analysis, the rate of TCR association differed among HLA loci, with DRB1 alleles having the most associated TCRs and HLA-C alleles having the fewest.

The cohort consisted of fewer than 700 healthy bone marrow donors. At the time of sampling, every cohort member was nominally healthy, though immune exposures that went unrecorded were likely present. The donor tested CMV seropositive and was one of the 289 seropositive cohort members. A peripheral blood sample was collected from each donor, and TCR beta sequencing was performed on peripheral blood mononuclear cells. The Qiagen DNeasy Blood Extraction Kit was used to extract genomic DNA from the blood cell samples. Library preparation employed the immunoSEQ multiplex PCR assay. A mixture of 60 forward primers for TCR Vbeta segments and 13 reverse primers for TCR Jbeta segments was used in the multiplex PCR. The CDR3 region of rearranged TCR beta genes was amplified from genomic DNA with a multiplex PCR assay. On the Illumina HiSeq System, the amplified TCR beta libraries were sequenced as 87-base-pair reads. The study's own analysis went as follows. Across the 600 to 700 repertoires, a later analysis counted tens of millions of unique TCR beta chains, around 10 million of which were shared by at least two donors. A nearest-neighbor algorithm error-corrected the raw reads and collapsed the reads into unique sequences, merging closely related sequences to remove PCR and sequencing errors. Alignment of CDR3 sequences to IMGT reference sequences was used to assign V, D and J gene segments. For a sequence to be retained, a match of at least six nucleotides was required to both a V gene segment and a J gene segment. A rearrangement counted as productive if the CDR3 had no stop codons and remained in frame with V and J, and every other rearrangement counted as non-productive. CDR3 was defined by IMGT convention, running from the second conserved V-encoded cysteine to the conserved J-encoded phenylalanine. Sequences without an unambiguous match to a single V gene segment were excluded from the earlier analysis of about 630 of the donors. In an earlier analysis of roughly 600 of the donors, a V segment was called functional when productive rearrangements were above 56.7%, and segregating when the standard deviation between donors exceeded 5%. To diagnose cytomegalovirus status from the catalog of TCR beta chain sequences, a statistical classification framework was built. In a later analysis, TCR nucleotide sequences were compared against IMGT/GENE-DB human TR gene sequences so that V and J genes could be assigned. Using the TCRdist pipeline, a later analysis assigned CDR3 sequences along with most-parsimonious VDJ recombination scenarios. A later analysis defined each TCR beta chain by its CDR3 amino acid sequence plus V-gene family, and excluded reads lacking a unique V-gene family. A later analysis removed 450 to 600 highly shared, low-generation-probability nucleotide sequences to deal with suspected cross-contamination and a sequencing artifact. In a later analysis, a clonal expansion index for each public chain was calculated from normalized within-repertoire ranks of inferred template counts. In a later analysis, generation probabilities were computed using a VDJ recombination model fitted to out-of-frame rearrangements, and the results were checked against IGoR. In a later analysis, hypergeometric tests were used to score TCR-TCR, TCR-HLA and TCR-CMV co-occurrence, with a repertoire-size bias correction applied to TCR pairs. To estimate false discovery rates, a later analysis permuted the HLA or CMV assignments 20 times. In a later analysis, co-occurring TCRs were grouped with DBSCAN, and TCRdist sequence similarity was added when clustering was performed within HLA-allele-positive subsets. Co-occurrence clustering excluded repertoires with fewer than 30,000 or more than 120,000 public chains, plus five with anomalous nucleotide sharing. TCRdb re-hosts the immuneACCESS table, in-frame sequences only. Its copies lack some clones; in the studies checked, an unresolved V gene accounts for under half of them, and the cause for the rest is not known. Clone size and V and J calls were adopted from that table, with D and trimming inferred from the DNA. The sample table lists roughly 120,000 clones, 80% of them with a count of one. The ten most abundant clones make up 8% to 9% of the sample.

Regarding this clone: No antigen is known for it. It has no much larger one-base neighbor in the sample; base qualities were not kept.

Relative to germline, V is 0 bases shorter and J is 12 bases shorter, with 15 bases between their ends. The CDR3 covers 14 residues, taking in both the cysteine and the phenylalanine. CDR3 DNA only is kept here, 42 bases in frame from base 1. Reading the germline V gene gives CDR1 SGHRS and CDR2 YFSETQ. Rearrangement joined TRBV5-1 to TRBJ1-4; TRBD1 might be the D gene, on 6 matching bases. The sequence was collected from a female donor in good health and CMV-seropositive. Sequencing was done on a sample of PBMCs. The CDR3 protein: CASSLGGLGEELFF. The base sequence is TGCGCCAGCAGCTTGGGGGGGCTCGGAGAAGAACTGTTTTTT. Reference TRBV5-1 and TRBJ1-4 proteins supply the regions before and after the CDR3; the full variable domain is: KAGVTQTPRYLIKTRGQQVTLSCSPISGHRSVSWYQQTPGQGLQFLFEYFSETQRNKGNFPGRFSGRQFSNSRSEMNVSTLELGDSALYLCASSLGGLGEELFFGSGTQLSVL.